This T cell receptor beta chain was sequenced for a study of vaccination and CD4 T cells after COVID-19 (dated by TCRdb to 2022 to 2024). General notes on the study: Six males and four females were included in the convalescent cohort, with two Hispanic individuals, seven Caucasians, two Asians and one multiracial person represented. Participants got two doses of the Pfizer-BioNTech BNT162b2 vaccine (n=8) or two doses of the Moderna mRNA-1273 vaccine (n=2). Post-COVID blood samples were collected from convalescent patients a median of around 96 days after diagnosis, with a range of about 30 to 180 days. Post-vaccine blood samples were collected a median of around 2.5 months after the second vaccine dose, ranging from about 12 to 241 days. The cultures were stimulated with overlapping spike peptide pools from SARS-CoV-2 and from the common cold coronaviruses HCoV-NL63, HCoV-OC43 and HCoV-229E. As controls, cultures received a CEFX viral epitope pool (the positive control), an HIV-1 Nef peptide pool (the negative control), or no peptide at all. In around 9 COVID-19 convalescent patients and a handful of infection-naive healthy vaccine recipients, researchers compared the spike-specific CD4+ TCR repertoire from before mRNA vaccination with the repertoire from after. An earlier paper using these donors assessed, at the TCR clonotype level, memory CD4+ T cell crossreactivity between SARS-CoV-2 and common cold coronavirus spike proteins.

Broader findings and caveats from the paper: The median number of SARS-CoV-2-reactive clonotypes rose from 20 to 25 after infection to roughly 38 after vaccination, but the change was not significant. The study included relatively few convalescent patients and did not analyze early timepoints after natural infection. Among the post-vaccine SARS-CoV-2-reactive clones in convalescent patients, a median around 90% showed up only after vaccination, which suggests vaccine-specific priming. Of the vaccine-specific clones in convalescent patients, 304 of 307, or nearly all, reacted only to SARS-CoV-2 spike and did not cross-react with common cold coronaviruses.

Receptors were amplified or captured by PCR. At the Johns Hopkins FTIC core, DNA from the cultured CD4+ T cells underwent TCR sequencing with the Oncomine TCR Beta short-read assay. The QIAamp micro DNA kit was used to extract genomic DNA from the cultured CD4+ T cells. Oncomine TCR Beta libraries made from cultured CD4+ T cells were pooled using unique dual indexes and sequenced on an Illumina iSeq 100. The original pipeline was this. Non-productive sequences were filtered out, and CDR3s that did not start with C, did not end with F or W, or were shorter than 7 amino acids were discarded. The MANAFEST web application identified antigen-specific clonotypes by comparing peptide-stimulated wells against reference wells and other culture wells. For a clone to be called positive, the clone needed an FDR below 0.05, an odds ratio above 5, and a productive frequency above 0.1% in at least two of three replicate wells. A clonotype counted as cross-reactive if it showed significant expansion both in the SARS-CoV-2 spike wells and in at least one common cold coronavirus spike condition. Using R version 3.6.1, CDR3 homology was evaluated through Levenshtein distances (stringdist) along with unrooted phylogenetic trees (ape). Clones were called with MiXCR by TCRdb after fastp trimmed the public reads at Q25, and only in-frame beta chains were retained. Rows with a matching CDR3 protein are joined into one entry that keeps the most common DNA and genes. None of the V and J calls come from the authors' own analysis; TCRdb made them. The sample contains some 10,000 distinct CDR3 sequences, approximately 45% of them found a single time. Roughly 12% of the sample rests with the top ten.

In regard to this clonotype: Which antigen it targets is not known. Base qualities are missing; no much larger clone stands one base away.

The sample's treatment or condition, from its label and the paper: roughly 11-day PBMC culture with coronavirus spike peptide pools or control peptides (ViraFEST assay). CD4+ T cells from unexposed donors were collected before the COVID-19 pandemic (2011-2018). The ViraFEST assay, used in the study, expanded antigen-specific T cells with peptide pools and then identified the expanded clonotypes through TCR sequencing. Each well held around 1.9 million PBMCs cultured with approximately 10 ug/ml peptide pools in IMDM containing roughly 5% human AB serum and 7.5 to 10 IU/ml IL-2. On days 3 and 7, half of the culture medium was replaced with fresh IL-2-containing medium. CD4+ T cells were isolated after around ten days of culture through negative selection using the EasySep CD4+ T cell isolation kit. Unexposed donor CD4+ T cells were tested for reactivity to SARS-CoV-2 S and N and four common cold coronavirus spike pools, as cell number allowed. Ficoll-Paque Plus gradient centrifugation was used to isolate PBMCs from whole blood, and the isolated PBMCs were then either used fresh or cryopreserved at -140C. Triplicate wells were generally used for each culture condition. Leukapheresis product for the unexposed donors was bought commercially.

CDR1 DFQATT and CDR2 SNEGSKA were looked up in the germline V gene (reference sequence). Trimming removed 5 bases from V and 4 bases from J, leaving 11 bases between the germline ends. The CDR3 runs 12 amino acids, cysteine and phenylalanine included. Only the CDR3 region is kept as DNA, spanning 36 bases read in frame from base 1. Recombination connected TRBV20-1 to TRBJ2-5; the D segment cannot be called with confidence. Sequencing input: CD4+ T cells from blood, cultured in vitro. The clonotype comes from a human donor in good health. CDR3 region: CSAGIVGETQYF. The nucleotide sequence is TGCAGTGCTGGAATAGTGGGAGAGACCCAGTACTTC.